The 25 T cell receptor beta chains below come from one sample, sequenced in a study of post-analysis software for immune sequencing data. Regarding the study as a whole: In patients, roughly 5 TRBV segments were more frequent than in controls, with TRBV5-6, TRBV5-1 and TRBV20-1 among them.

Incorporated into the TCR beta cDNA libraries were unique molecular identifiers, which served to reduce PCR and sequencing biases. TCRdb re-derived calls from the PCR reads in MiXCR, one entry per CDR3 protein. The table includes over 700,000 distinct CDR3 sequences, 30% detected once. No antigen is known for these receptors. Sequencing used blood. The receptors originated from a girl aged 5-17 years with multiple sclerosis.

This clonotype was observed a handful of times. CDR3 residues: CASSYGTGQGNTDTQYF. For the CDR3, the DNA is TGTGCCAGCAGTTACGGAACGGGACAGGGGAACACAGATACGCAGTATTTT. This rearrangement joins TRBV6-5 to TRBJ2-3; TRBD1 matches 10 bases. Looked up from germline, CDR1 is MNHEY and CDR2 is SVGAGI. The CDR3 contains 17 residues. The V and J ends lost 2 bases and 2 bases, in that order; junction bases with no gene match: 7.

This clonotype showed up just once. The rearrangement links TRBV29-1 to TRBJ2-7; 7 bases fit TRBD2. Germline-derived CDR1 and CDR2 are SQVTM and ANQGSEA. The V gene end was trimmed by 6 bases and the J gene end by 2 bases; junction bases not matched to a gene: 10. This CDR3 comprises 14 residues. The DNA for the CDR3 is TGCAGCGTCCGGAGGGGAGCGGGGCCCTACGAGCAGTACTTC. Translation: CSVRRGAGPYEQYF.

This clonotype has a handful of counts. The chain joins TRBV11-2 to TRBJ2-2, with 14 bases lining up with TRBD2. This CDR3 region has 18 residues. In germline, CDR1 is SGHAT, CDR2 FQNNGV. Trimming at V came to 8 bases and at J to 2 bases, leaving 10 bases not matched to a gene. The CDR3 region is CASAARTSGRSNTGELFF. Here the CDR3 DNA reads TGTGCCAGCGCGGCAAGGACTAGCGGGAGGTCTAACACCGGGGAGCTGTTTTTT.

This chain links TRBV20-1 with TRBJ2-2; possibly TRBD1 for D (5 bases). Trimming stripped 3 bases from V and 2 bases from J, with 13 bases between. The germline gives CDR1 DFQATT, CDR2 SNEGSKA (reference sequence). The CDR3 contains 15 residues. The CDR3 is CSASLGHLNTGELFF. In nucleotides, the CDR3 is TGCAGTGCTAGTCTAGGACACCTAAACACCGGGGAGCTGTTTTTT.

As concerns this clonotype: The junction departs from germline at one end; a sequencing error may be responsible. The chain carries TRBV29-1 and TRBJ1-2; D gene uncertain. The CDR3 runs 13 residues. CDR1 is SQVTM, CDR2 ANQGSEA, per germline. CDR3 DNA: TGCAGCGTTGTTACGGTGGCTAACTATGGCGACACCTTC. Its translation: CSVVTVANYGDTF.

The V call is TRBV7-9, the J call TRBJ2-5, with a tentative D call TRBD2 (5 bases). Germline CDR1 SEHNR, CDR2 FQNEAQ (reference sequence). The CDR3 has 14 residues. With 7 bases removed from V and 4 bases from J, the gap between germline ends came to 16 bases. The CDR3 is CASTLRLEGETQYF. The CDR3 DNA follows: TGTGCCAGCACCCTACGACTCGAGGGAGAGACCCAGTACTTC.

This clonotype was picked up a small number of times. V gene TRBV20-1 combines with J gene TRBJ2-7, with D perhaps assigned TRBD1 or TRBD2 (5 bases each). This CDR3 spans 14 amino acids. V was clipped by 3 bases and J by 7 bases, with 19 bases between them. CDR1 is DFQATT and CDR2 is SNEGSKA in the germline V gene (reference sequence). CDR3 sequence: CSASSGAVPGEQYF. In DNA form, the CDR3 reads TGCAGTGCTAGTTCTGGGGCCGTTCCGGGGGAGCAGTACTTC.

The chain joins TRBV7-9 to TRBJ1-1; D ambiguous. Germline CDR1 and CDR2: SEHNR and FQNEAQ (reference sequence). The ends were cut back, 4 bases at V and 0 bases at J, with 12 bases in the middle. The CDR3 runs to 15 residues. The CDR3 nucleotides read TGTGCCAGCAGCTCAGGACCGGCCATGAACACTGAAGCTTTCTTT. This encodes CASSSGPAMNTEAFF. Full variable domain (remainder filled in from reference TRBV7-9 and TRBJ1-1): DTGVSQNPRHKITKRGQNVTFRCDPISEHNRLYWYRQTLGQGPEFLTYFQNEAQLEKSRLLSDRFSAERPKGSFSTLEIQRTEQGDSAMYLCASSSGPAMNTEAFFGQGTRLTVV.

CDR3 bases: TGCAGCGTTGTCCCTACCGGGACCCGGAATGAAAAACTGTTTTTT. It yields the protein CSVVPTGTRNEKLFF. This chain links TRBV29-1 with TRBJ1-4, with D possibly being TRBD1 (5 bases). The CDR3 covers 15 residues. From germline, CDR1 is SQVTM and CDR2 ANQGSEA. Trimming removed 4 bases from V and 5 bases from J, with 17 bases in between. The complete variable domain, with remaining parts taken from reference TRBV29-1 and TRBJ1-4, reads SAVISQKPSRDICQRGTSLTIQCQVDSQVTMMFWYRQQPGQSLTLIATANQGSEATYESGFVIDKFPISRPNLTFSTLTVSNMSPEDSSIYLCSVVPTGTRNEKLFFGSGTQLSVL.

The rearrangement links TRBV12-3 or TRBV12-4 to TRBJ1-2; tentatively, D is TRBD1 (5 bases). There are 14 residues in the CDR3. Trimming removed 6 bases at V and 0 bases at J, with 11 bases between. Written as DNA, the CDR3 is TGTGCCAGCAGACCTCAGGGTGCTAACTATGGCTACACCTTC. Encoded protein: CASRPQGANYGYTF.

The chain uses TRBV20-1 and TRBJ1-5; D may be TRBD1 (6 bases). The CDR3 spans 15 residues. In germline, CDR1 is DFQATT, CDR2 SNEGSKA (reference sequence). Trimming took off 1 base at V and 4 bases at J, with 14 bases between the two ends. The CDR3 region is CSARVSGQRNQPQHF. CDR3 DNA sequence: TGCAGTGCTAGAGTTTCCGGACAGAGAAATCAGCCCCAGCATTTT.

This chain uses TRBV28 with TRBJ1-6; 9 bases align to TRBD1. This CDR3 has 16 residues. V was pared by 6 bases and J by 8 bases, with 11 bases of the junction left unmatched. The germline gives CDR1 MDHEN, CDR2 SYDVKM. As DNA, the CDR3 is TGTGCCAGCAGAACAACAGGGGGCTCGGGGGATTCACCCCTCCACTTT. It yields the protein CASRTTGGSGDSPLHF.

This clonotype has just a few counts. This chain's CDR3 is CASSYWQGAFEQYF. The CDR3 coding sequence is TGTGCCAGCAGTTACTGGCAGGGGGCTTTCGAGCAGTACTTC. J is TRBJ2-7 and V is TRBV6-2 or TRBV6-3, with 8 bases that match TRBD1. V lost 1 base to trimming and J lost 6 bases; unmatched junction nucleotides: 5. CDR1 is MNHEY and CDR2 is SVGEGT in the germline V gene. The length of the CDR3 is 14 residues.

The chain couples TRBV20-1 to TRBJ2-1; 14 bases map to TRBD2. The CDR3 spans 16 residues. Losses at the gene ends were 7 bases for V and 5 bases for J; bases not matched to a gene: 10. Per the germline V gene, CDR1 is DFQATT and CDR2 is SNEGSKA (reference sequence). Here the CDR3 DNA reads TGCAGTGTTGCGACTAGCGGGAGGGTCAACCACAATGAGCAGTTCTTC. Its protein product is CSVATSGRVNHNEQFF.

This clonotype was counted between two and nine times. Here the CDR3 reads CSARDLNSGRETQYF. The CDR3 region has the DNA TGCAGTGCTAGAGATCTGAACAGTGGACGGGAGACCCAGTACTTC. V usage is TRBV20-1 and J usage is TRBJ2-5; D is unclear. In germline, CDR1 is DFQATT, CDR2 SNEGSKA (reference sequence). This CDR3 contains 15 residues. V lost 0 bases, J lost 5 bases, and 16 bases lay in between.

This sequence joins TRBV7-2 and TRBJ2-5; D remains unclear. The CDR3 is 14 residues long. Germline V lookup: CDR1 SGHTA, CDR2 FQGNSA. The V gene lost 2 bases and the J gene lost 2 bases, with 9 bases spanning the gap. The DNA of the CDR3 is TGTGCCAGCAGCTTATGGCGTAATCAAGAGACCCAGTACTTC. Translating it yields CASSLWRNQETQYF.

The chain links TRBV5-1 to TRBJ2-1; 8 bases align to TRBD2. The CDR3 consists of 17 residues. Germline V gene lookup returns CDR1 SGHRS and CDR2 YFSETQ. The V and J ends lost 0 bases and 3 bases, in that order; junction bases with no gene match: 8. CDR3 DNA: TGCGCCAGCAGCTTGGCAGTTCGGGGGGGGGTCTACAATGAGCAGTTCTTC. Translating it yields CASSLAVRGGVYNEQFF.

This clonotype was counted between two and nine times. The chain has TRBV6-5 and TRBJ2-7; no reliable D call. The germline V gene has CDR1 MNHEY and CDR2 SVGAGI. V dropped 0 bases and J dropped 12 bases, with 12 bases sitting between them. This CDR3 contains 12 residues. CDR3 sequence: CASSYSIGPPYF. The CDR3 nucleotides read TGTGCCAGCAGTTACTCGATTGGCCCTCCGTACTTC.

This clonotype was seen many times. The chain carries TRBV20-1 and TRBJ1-5; possible D gene TRBD1, 5 bases. Trimming stripped 0 bases from V and 5 bases from J, with 17 bases between. Germline V gene data show CDR1 as DFQATT and CDR2 as SNEGSKA (reference sequence). This CDR3 region has 16 residues. The CDR3 spells CSARDASFGGDQPQHF. The CDR3 DNA sequence: TGCAGTGCTAGAGATGCGTCTTTTGGAGGGGATCAGCCCCAGCATTTT.

The rearrangement uses TRBV28 and TRBJ2-1; 8 nucleotides line up with TRBD2. From germline, CDR1 is MDHEN and CDR2 SYDVKM. With 4 bases clipped from V and 5 bases from J, the junction kept 10 bases outside the gene matches. The CDR3 loop spans 16 amino acids. The CDR3 region is CASSSEGGGPNNEQFF. In DNA form, the CDR3 reads TGTGCCAGCAGTTCTGAGGGCGGGGGGCCTAACAATGAGCAGTTCTTC.

This clonotype has a handful of counts. The chain joins TRBV5-6 to TRBJ2-6; perhaps TRBD1 as D (6 bases). The CDR3 extends over 17 amino acids. V was clipped by 0 bases and J by 2 bases, with 12 bases between them. Germline V gives CDR1 SGHDT, CDR2 YYEEEE. The CDR3 DNA reads TGTGCCAGCAGCTTGGGACAGGCGAACCCTGGGGCCAACGTCCTGACTTTC. It encodes CASSLGQANPGANVLTF.

This clonotype was found a few times. The chain has TRBV12-3 or TRBV12-4 and TRBJ1-1; D is unclear. Deletions cut 5 bases from V and 6 bases from J, with 13 bases between. CDR3 length: 13 residues. As DNA, the CDR3 is TGTGCCAGCAGTCCGACCGGGCCCCCTGAAGCTTTCTTT. Translated, it gives CASSPTGPPEAFF.

The chain combines TRBV5-5 with TRBJ2-1, with D possibly matching TRBD2 (5 bases). The CDR3 spans 17 residues. V lost 4 bases to trimming and J lost 0 bases, with 17 bases between them. Germline V gives CDR1 SGHKS, CDR2 YYEKEE (reference sequence). CDR3 DNA sequence: TGTGCCAGCAGCAACCTAGCAGCCGAGTTCTCCTACAATGAGCAGTTCTTC. It codes for CASSNLAAEFSYNEQFF.

The chain employs TRBV7-8 and TRBJ1-2; the D is unclear. The CDR3 runs to 15 residues. Germline assignment: CDR1 SGHVS and CDR2 FQNEAQ. Trimming left V 4 bases short and J 8 bases short, with 20 bases between. The CDR3, as DNA: TGTGCCAGCAGCTCCATATCCGCGACCAACGTAGGCTACACCTTC. This encodes CASSSISATNVGYTF.

This chain links TRBV20-1 with TRBJ2-5; D perhaps matches TRBD2 (6 bases). CDR1 is DFQATT and CDR2 is SNEGSKA in the germline V gene (reference sequence). The V end was cut by 1 base, the J end by 5 bases, with 14 bases between. The CDR3 length is 14 residues. The DNA of the CDR3 is TGCAGTGCTAGAGCCGGGAGCCAATGGGAGACCCAGTACTTC. Its protein is CSARAGSQWETQYF.